These 12 T cell receptor beta chains were sequenced from one sample in a study of T-cell memory formation after mild COVID-19. Each CDR3 protein gets one entry after TCRdb re-called the 5' RACE reads with MiXCR. The table includes fewer than 400,000 distinct CDR3 sequences, more than 15% detected once. Sequencing used PBMCs or a T cell subset sorted from them (not recorded which). These TCRs come from a man between 18 and 29 years old who had mild COVID-19 (a few samples of this study predate the infection). Cell type and time point are not known.

The J gene is TRBJ1-1, the V gene TRBV6-5; a possible D gene is TRBD1 (5 bases). Per germline, CDR1 MNHEY and CDR2 SVGAGI. Trimming stripped 1 base from V and 4 bases from J, with 7 bases between. The CDR3 contains 13 residues. The CDR3 DNA reads as TGTGCCAGCAGTTACTTCGGGGGCACTGAAGCTTTCTTT. Translated: CASSYFGGTEAFF.

This clonotype turned up a few times. The rearrangement links TRBV13 to TRBJ2-1; D not resolved. Trimming cost V 4 bases and J 2 bases, with 12 bases left between them. Germline V lookup: CDR1 PRHDT, CDR2 FYEKMQ (reference sequence). CDR3 length: 15 residues. CDR3 residues: CASSSFLDAYNEQFF. In nucleotides, the CDR3 is TGTGCCAGCAGCTCTTTTCTCGACGCCTACAATGAGCAGTTCTTC.

With respect to this clonotype: A junction boundary mismatches the germline segment, possibly from a read error. The chain links TRBV28 to TRBJ1-2; 9 bases fit TRBD1. The CDR3 runs 15 residues. Germline CDR1 reads MDHEN; CDR2 reads SYDVKM. The CDR3: CASSSPGTGTYVYTF. CDR3 DNA: TGTGCCAGCAGTTCTCCCGGGACAGGGACCTATGTCTACACCTTC.

This chain uses TRBV20-1 with TRBJ2-4; D is unclear. The ends were cut back, 2 bases at V and 0 bases at J, with 8 bases in the middle. The CDR3 has 14 amino acids. CDR1 and CDR2 (germline): DFQATT, SNEGSKA (reference sequence). This CDR3 reads CSARSDLAKNIQYF. In nucleotides, the CDR3 is TGCAGTGCTAGATCAGACCTAGCCAAAAACATTCAGTACTTC.

This sequence joins TRBV20-1 and TRBJ2-7; 11 bases agree with TRBD2. This CDR3 is built from 13 residues. CDR1 is DFQATT, CDR2 SNEGSKA, per germline (reference sequence). V lost 3 bases, J lost 5 bases, and 3 bases stayed unmatched. The DNA of the CDR3 is TGCAGTGCTAGCGCTAGCGGGGGGAACGAGCAGTACTTC. Its protein product is CSASASGGNEQYF.

This chain joins TRBV7-2 and TRBJ2-3; D may correspond to TRBD1 or TRBD2 (6 bases each). The CDR3 has 15 amino acids. The germline CDR1 and CDR2 sequences are SGHTA and FQGNSA. V gave up 5 bases and J gave up 10 bases, with 22 bases separating them. CDR3 region: CASSPGGRVRMAQYF. The CDR3 nucleotides read TGTGCCAGCAGCCCTGGGGGGCGGGTGAGGATGGCGCAGTATTTT.

In DNA form, the CDR3 reads TGTGCCAGCAGCTCCAGGGACAGGGGAAACATTCAGTACTTC. It specifies CASSSRDRGNIQYF. The rearrangement joins TRBV5-4 to TRBJ2-4; TRBD1 aligns across 10 bases. This CDR3 has 14 residues. The V and J ends lost 3 bases and 6 bases, in that order; junction bases with no gene match: 3. Germline CDR1 reads SGHNT; CDR2 reads YYREEE (reference sequence).

The chain uses TRBV19 and TRBJ1-1; tentative D call: TRBD1 (6 bases). This CDR3 has 13 amino acids. V was trimmed by 4 bases and J by 5 bases, leaving 11 bases between them. The germline CDR1 and CDR2 sequences are LNHDA and SQIVND (reference sequence). CDR3 in amino acids: CASSKGGTTEAFF. The CDR3 coding sequence is TGTGCCAGTAGTAAGGGGGGAACAACTGAAGCTTTCTTT.

This clonotype was seen a few times. The chain uses TRBV3-1 and TRBJ1-1; TRBD1 matches at 8 bases. Germline V CDR1 and CDR2: LGHDT, YNNKEL (reference sequence). The CDR3 spans 14 residues. V dropped 1 base and J dropped 5; count of bases not matched to a gene: 3. In DNA, the CDR3 is TGTGCCAGCAGCCAAGCAGGGGGCTCAACTGAAGCTTTCTTT. Residues: CASSQAGGSTEAFF.

Only a few counts were recorded for this clonotype. The J gene is TRBJ2-5, the V gene TRBV7-8; unclear D gene. The CDR3 runs to 13 residues. CDR1 and CDR2 (germline): SGHVS, FQNEAQ. V shed 7 bases and J shed 1 base, with 10 bases lying between them. The CDR3 loop is CASTSSGQETQYF. The DNA of the CDR3 is TGTGCCAGCACCTCCTCGGGCCAAGAGACCCAGTACTTC. Supplemented by reference TRBV7-8 and TRBJ2-5, the full variable domain reads GAGVSQSPRYKVAKRGQDVALRCDPISGHVSLFWYQQALGQGPEFLTYFQNEAQLDKSGLPSDRFFAERPEGSVSTLKIQRTQQEDSAVYLCASTSSGQETQYFGPGTRLLVL.

The chain carries TRBV7-2 and TRBJ2-2, with D maybe TRBD1 (6 bases). Per germline, CDR1 SGHTA and CDR2 FQGNSA. The CDR3 consists of 16 residues. V shed 5 bases and J shed 5 bases, with 18 bases lying between them. CDR3 sequence: CASSSTNRVRTGELFF. DNA for the CDR3: TGTGCCAGCAGCAGCACCAACAGGGTCCGAACCGGGGAGCTGTTTTTT.

This clonotype was found a few times. Here the CDR3 reads CASSPPRAGVLQETQYF. Here the CDR3 DNA reads TGTGCCAGCTCACCACCTCGAGCGGGGGTACTCCAAGAGACCCAGTACTTC. The V and J genes are TRBV18 and TRBJ2-5, with 8 bases aligning to TRBD2. Germline V CDR1 and CDR2: KGHSH, LQKENI. Losses at the gene ends were 0 bases for V and 1 base for J; bases not matched to a gene: 7. The CDR3 is 17 amino acids.